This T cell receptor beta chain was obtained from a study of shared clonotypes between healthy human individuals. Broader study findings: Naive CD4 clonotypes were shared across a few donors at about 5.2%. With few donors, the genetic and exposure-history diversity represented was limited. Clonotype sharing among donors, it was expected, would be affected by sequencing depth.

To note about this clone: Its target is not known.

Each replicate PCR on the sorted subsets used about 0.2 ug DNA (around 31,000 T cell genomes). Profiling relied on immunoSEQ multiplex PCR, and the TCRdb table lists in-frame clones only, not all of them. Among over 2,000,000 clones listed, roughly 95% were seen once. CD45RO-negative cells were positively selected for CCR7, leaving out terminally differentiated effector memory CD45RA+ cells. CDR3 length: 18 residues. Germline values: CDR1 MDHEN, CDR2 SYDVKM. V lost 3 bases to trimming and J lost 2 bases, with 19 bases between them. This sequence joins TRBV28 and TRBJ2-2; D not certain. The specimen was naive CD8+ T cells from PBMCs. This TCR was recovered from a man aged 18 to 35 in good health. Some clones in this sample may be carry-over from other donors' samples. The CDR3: CASSFLDSRDYNTGELFF. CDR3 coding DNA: TGTGCCAGCAGTTTTCTGGATAGCCGCGATTACAACACCGGGGAGCTGTTTTTT.